The table lists the clone carrying this TCR beta chain with a few counts. Its antigen is not known. For TCR beta, libraries came from quantitative 5'-RACE with molecular barcodes. TCRdb re-analysed the 5' RACE reads in MiXCR, keeping a single row per CDR3 protein. The data hold over 600,000 distinct CDR3 sequences, with over 15% observed a single time. The data derive from a study of CD8 T cells in ankylosing spondylitis. Study-level points and caveats: A TCR beta motif of under 10 highly homologous variants appeared characteristic of ankylosing spondylitis blood. Disease-linked clones reportedly showed significant enrichment in matched ankylosing spondylitis synovial fluid. Past studies reported some motif variants in reactive arthritis synovial fluid and blood.

This receptor was obtained from a male donor with ankylosing spondylitis. The sample was blood, either unsorted or a sorted T cell fraction (not recorded which).

The CDR3 here is CASSALGQAPGNYGYTF. CDR3 sequence (DNA): TGTGCCAGCAGCGCTCTGGGGCAGGCACCGGGGAACTATGGCTACACCTTC. The chain recombines TRBV9 with TRBJ1-2; D possibly corresponds to TRBD1 (5 bases). The CDR3 spans 17 residues. Trimming stripped 3 bases from V and 2 bases from J, with 20 bases between. Looked up from germline, CDR1 is SGDLS and CDR2 is YYNGEE.